The rows below give T cell receptor beta chains drawn from one sample of a study of T-cell reconstitution after alpha-beta-depleted transplantation in children. MiXCR, run by TCRdb on the PCR reads, gives a single entry per CDR3 protein. The repertoire holds fewer than 400,000 distinct CDR3 sequences, roughly 20% seen once, with over 3.5% in the top ten. Sequenced here: PBMCs from the stem cell graft donor, sampled from the stem cell graft. These receptors all come from a human donor who donated a stem cell graft to a child with acute myeloid leukemia. The CDR3 runs from the conserved cysteine through the conserved F or W. A D gene is named only where the DNA matches it firmly. Rows give clone size only sometimes, using once, few, many, or a class for an expanded clone.

d_call j_call cdr3_length clone_size v_call cdr3_nt cdr3_aa
TRBD1 TRBJ2-7 17 few TRBV4-3 TGCGCCAGCAGCCAAGAAGGCTCGGCAGGGGGCTTGTTCGAGCAGTACTTC CASSQEGSAGGLFEQYF
TRBD2 TRBJ2-1 16 - TRBV25-1 TGTGCCAGCAGTGAATATTATGTACTAGCGGGATCTGAGCAGTTCTTC CASSEYYVLAGSEQFF
TRBD2 TRBJ2-1 15 - TRBV6-1 TGTGCCAGCAGCCAAAGCGGGAGTCTCTACAATGAGCAGTTCTTC CASSQSGSLYNEQFF
TRBD2 TRBJ2-1 16 - TRBV20-1 TGCAGTGCTAGAGACAGGGTACTAGCGACCTACAATGAGCAGTTCTTC CSARDRVLATYNEQFF
- TRBJ2-7 14 many TRBV20-1 TGCAGTGCAGCCACCACGTCCGGATCCTACGAGCAGTACTTC CSAATTSGSYEQYF
- TRBJ2-4 13 many TRBV6-6 TGTGCCAGCAGTTGGGGGGCCAAAAACATTCAGTACTTC CASSWGAKNIQYF
TRBD1 TRBJ1-5 13 many TRBV29-1 TGCAGCGTTACGACAGGGAGCAATCAGCCCCAGCATTTT CSVTTGSNQPQHF
TRBD2 TRBJ2-3 14 few TRBV20-1 TGCAGTGCTCCGAGCGGGAGGGCCCCCGATACGCAGTATTTT CSAPSGRAPDTQYF
- TRBJ2-3 14 many TRBV29-1 TGCAGCGTGGCCGGGCGGCACCGCACAGATACGCAGTATTTT CSVAGRHRTDTQYF
TRBD1 TRBJ1-2 15 many TRBV12-3/TRBV12-4 TGTGCCAGCAGTAAGGGACAGTCAATGTCCTATGGCTACACCTTC CASSKGQSMSYGYTF
- TRBJ2-1 14 - TRBV20-1 TGCAGTGCTCCCCCCATTGGTAACCACAATGAGCAGTTCTTC CSAPPIGNHNEQFF
TRBD2 TRBJ2-5 14 few TRBV28 TGTGCCAGCAGGCACGAGCGGGAGCGAGAGACCCAGTACTTC CASRHERERETQYF
TRBD1 TRBJ1-1 17 few TRBV12-3/TRBV12-4 TGTGCCAGCAAGACAGGGGGCTTGAGGGGGGTGGACACTGAAGCTTTCTTT CASKTGGLRGVDTEAFF
- TRBJ2-1 14 many TRBV4-3 TGCGCCAGCAGCCAAGAACTCAGCTACAATGAGCAGTTCTTC CASSQELSYNEQFF
- TRBJ2-2 17 - TRBV28 TGTGCCAGCAGTTCTCGAGGCCTAGCGGGACAGGCCGGGGAGCTGTTTTTT CASSSRGLAGQAGELFF
TRBD1 TRBJ1-1 14 few TRBV12-3/TRBV12-4 TGTGCCAGCAGTTTGTCCCAGGGGGACACTGAAGCTTTCTTT CASSLSQGDTEAFF
- TRBJ1-3 14 - TRBV7-2 TGTGCCAGCAGCTTAGCTCTCGGTGGAAACACCATATATTTT CASSLALGGNTIYF
TRBD2 TRBJ2-7 15 - TRBV5-1 TGCGCCAGCAGCACAGCCGGGACTAGCGCCAACGAGCAGTACTTC CASSTAGTSANEQYF
- TRBJ2-7 14 - TRBV20-1 TGCAGTGCTGCGGAGGGCGGTAATTCCTACGAGCAGTACTTC CSAAEGGNSYEQYF
- TRBJ2-7 15 - TRBV7-2 TGTGCCAGCAGCTTATTCTTAGTGTGGGGCTACGAGCAGTACTTC CASSLFLVWGYEQYF
TRBD2 TRBJ2-5 16 - TRBV5-1 TGCGCCAGCAGCTTGGACGGACTAGCGGGAGAGTGGACCCAGTACTTC CASSLDGLAGEWTQYF